One and the same sample provided the 18 T cell receptor beta chains below, sequenced in a study of cytomegalovirus exposure and HLA in healthy donors. Clones were read by immunoSEQ multiplex PCR, and TCRdb kept only the in-frame ones, dropping some. The table shows under 75,000 clones, with over 90% occurring only once. Sequencing was done on a sample of PBMCs. These receptors were collected from a man between 18 and 35 years old in good health and CMV-seropositive.

DNA of the CDR3: TGCAGCGTAACCGGGACAGGGGATACTCAGCCCCAGCATTTT. This encodes CSVTGTGDTQPQHF. The chain combines TRBV29-1 with TRBJ1-5; 10 nucleotides line up with TRBD1. The trim removed 6 bases at V and 6 bases at J, leaving 8 bases unmatched. The CDR3 contains 14 residues. CDR1 and CDR2 (germline): SQVTM, ANQGSEA.

In this sample, this clone turned up once. The chain uses TRBV11-3 and TRBJ2-1, with D possibly matching TRBD2 (7 bases). The CDR3 loop spans 16 amino acids. V was pared by 4 bases and J by 6 bases, with 19 bases between. Germline-derived CDR1 and CDR2 are SGHNT and YENEEA. The CDR3 DNA reads as TGTGCCAGCAGCTCCTCCGGGGGGCTAACAGGCAATGAGCAGTTCTTC. Residues: CASSSSGGLTGNEQFF.

This clone was detected a few times. The gene calls are TRBV6-1 and TRBJ2-5; tentative D call: TRBD2 (6 bases). The CDR3 consists of 15 residues. Trimming cost V 1 base and J 0 bases, with 9 bases left between them. The germline gives CDR1 MNHNS, CDR2 SASEGT. CDR3 in DNA: TGTGCCAGCAGTGAAGTGGGCGGGAACCAAGAGACCCAGTACTTC. As protein: CASSEVGGNQETQYF.

The chain carries TRBV6-6 and TRBJ2-7; weak D call: TRBD2 (6 bases). V lost 6 bases and J 8 bases, leaving 11 bases between the germline ends. The CDR3 runs to 11 residues. CDR1 and CDR2 from the germline V gene are MNHNY and SVGAGI (reference sequence). The CDR3 sequence is CASSPEGKQYF. The CDR3 bases are TGTGCCAGCAGCCCGGAGGGGAAGCAGTACTTC.

This chain uses TRBV27 with TRBJ2-7, with a tentative D call TRBD1 (6 bases). In germline, CDR1 is MNHEY, CDR2 SMNVEV (reference sequence). This CDR3 comprises 14 residues. Deletions cut 6 bases from V and 5 bases from J, with 17 bases between. The CDR3 nucleotides are TGTGCCAGCAGCTCGGGACAACAAGCCCACGAGCAGTACTTC. The encoded protein is CASSSGQQAHEQYF.

The rearrangement joins TRBV21-1 to TRBJ2-5; the D call in the table, TRBD1, was not verified against the DNA. TRBV21-1 constitutes a pseudogene. The CDR3 is made up of 14 amino acids. For the CDR3, the DNA is TGTGCCAGCAGCTCGCAGGGGGAGCAAGAGACCCAGTACTTC. Encoded protein: CASSSQGEQETQYF.

This chain uses TRBV15 with TRBJ1-2; 9 nucleotides line up with TRBD1. Germline V gene lookup returns CDR1 LNHNV and CDR2 YYDKDF (reference sequence). Trimming removed 6 bases from V and 8 bases from J; junction bases left unmatched: 10. This CDR3 is built from 14 residues. Here the CDR3 reads CATSGRQGVRGYTF. The CDR3 nucleotides read TGTGCCACCAGTGGAAGACAGGGGGTAAGGGGCTACACCTTC.

In DNA form, the CDR3 reads TGTGCCAGCAGCGCCCTAGGTTCCTACGAGCAGTACTTC. Protein: CASSALGSYEQYF. The rearrangement links TRBV6-4 to TRBJ2-7; D remains ambiguous. The germline CDR1 and CDR2 sequences are MRHNA and SNTAGT. This CDR3 has 13 residues. V was shortened by 6 bases and J by 1 base, with 10 bases between the two germline ends.

This clone was seen a single time. The rearrangement links TRBV2 to TRBJ2-5; D may be TRBD2 (6 bases). This CDR3 has 15 residues. Germline CDR1 reads SNHLY; CDR2 reads FYNNEI. Deletions cut 7 bases from V and 4 bases from J, with 19 bases between. The CDR3 sequence: CASKLEGLGRETQYF. The CDR3 nucleotides are TGTGCCAGCAAGTTGGAGGGTCTGGGGCGAGAGACCCAGTACTTC.

The CDR3 bases are TGTGCCAGCTCCCGTCGACTTTCGGGACTAGCGGGAGGAGGGGACGAGACCCAGTACTTC. Protein: CASSRRLSGLAGGGDETQYF. This chain uses TRBV21-1 with TRBJ2-5; the table calls TRBD2, which could not be checked here. TRBV21-1 is reported as a pseudogene. This CDR3 spans 20 amino acids.

The V and J genes are TRBV28 and TRBJ2-7; tentatively, D is TRBD2 (7 bases). V lost 8 bases, J lost 3 bases, and 29 bases lay in between. Per germline, CDR1 MDHEN and CDR2 SYDVKM. The CDR3 loop spans 18 amino acids. CDR3 in amino acids: CASGSWRGAMAGDYEQYF. Here the CDR3 DNA reads TGTGCCAGCGGGTCCTGGAGGGGGGCCATGGCGGGGGACTACGAGCAGTACTTC.

The V gene is TRBV5-6, the J gene TRBJ2-7; tentatively, D is TRBD2 (6 bases). Germline V gene sequence: CDR1 SGHDT, CDR2 YYEEEE. This CDR3 has 13 residues. V lost 4 bases and J lost 4, with 12 bases in between. The CDR3 DNA reads as TGTGCCAGCAGCCCGGGACTTAAATACGAGCAGTACTTC. This gives the protein CASSPGLKYEQYF.

The chain is built from TRBV19 and TRBJ2-7; possibly TRBD1 for D (5 bases). CDR1 and CDR2 (germline): LNHDA, SQIVND (reference sequence). The CDR3 length is 14 residues. V shed 5 bases and J shed 6 bases, with 17 bases lying between them. The CDR3 here is CASSARGHLFEQYF. DNA of the CDR3: TGTGCCAGTAGTGCCCGTGGACACCTTTTCGAGCAGTACTTC.

V and J are TRBV6-4 and TRBJ2-3; TRBD2 agrees at 9 bases. Germline assignment: CDR1 MRHNA and CDR2 SNTAGT. Trimming removed 2 bases from V and 5 bases from J; junction bases left unmatched: 8. The CDR3 totals 16 residues. The CDR3 region is CASSDRAGGLRDTQYF. The CDR3 DNA reads as TGTGCCAGCAGTGACCGGGCGGGAGGGCTGAGAGATACGCAGTATTTT.

The chain uses TRBV5-1 and TRBJ1-5; 9 bases align to TRBD1. CDR1 is SGHRS and CDR2 is YFSETQ in the germline V gene. This CDR3 is built from 18 residues. V was clipped by 4 bases and J by 0 bases; unmatched bases: 11. The CDR3 nucleotides read TGCGCCAGCAGCGATGGGACAGGGAGTCTCCATAGCAATCAGCCCCAGCATTTT. It translates to CASSDGTGSLHSNQPQHF.

The chain has TRBV7-6 and TRBJ1-5, with unresolved D. The V end was cut by 1 base, the J end by 4 bases, with 11 bases between. Germline V lookup: CDR1 SGHVS, CDR2 FNYEAQ. This CDR3 has 15 amino acids. The CDR3 reads CASSLVGGGNQPQHF. In DNA, the CDR3 is TGTGCCAGCAGCTTAGTAGGCGGAGGGAATCAGCCCCAGCATTTT.

The J gene is TRBJ2-3, the V gene TRBV11-3; no definite D call. V lost 5 bases to trimming and J lost 4 bases, with 13 bases between them. Per germline, CDR1 SGHNT and CDR2 YENEEA. This CDR3 comprises 14 residues. CDR3 DNA: TGTGCCAGCAGCCCGAATAGTGTGTCAGATACGCAGTATTTT. Translated: CASSPNSVSDTQYF.

V is TRBV5-1 and J is TRBJ2-7; 14 positions agree with TRBD2. J gave up 6 bases and V 4 bases, and 15 bases lay outside the gene matches. The V gene's germline CDR1 is SGHRS and CDR2 YFSETQ. This CDR3 region has 18 residues. The DNA for the CDR3 is TGCGCCAGCAGCCCCGGGACTAGCGGGAGTCGGGTGGGCTTCGAGCAGTACTTC. Its protein product is CASSPGTSGSRVGFEQYF.